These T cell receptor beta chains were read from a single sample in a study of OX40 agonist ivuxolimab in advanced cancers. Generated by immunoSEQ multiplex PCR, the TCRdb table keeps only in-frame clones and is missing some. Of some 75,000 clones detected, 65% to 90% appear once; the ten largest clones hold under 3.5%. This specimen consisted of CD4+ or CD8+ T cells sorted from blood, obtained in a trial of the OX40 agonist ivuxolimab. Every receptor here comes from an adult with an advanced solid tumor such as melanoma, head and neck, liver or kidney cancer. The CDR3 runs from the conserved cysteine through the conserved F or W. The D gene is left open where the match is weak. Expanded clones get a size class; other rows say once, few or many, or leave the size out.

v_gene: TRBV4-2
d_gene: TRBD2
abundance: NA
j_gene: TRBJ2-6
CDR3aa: CASRGGAGSGANVLTF
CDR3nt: TGTGCCAGCAGGGGAGGGGCGGGCTCTGGGGCCAACGTCCTGACTTTC

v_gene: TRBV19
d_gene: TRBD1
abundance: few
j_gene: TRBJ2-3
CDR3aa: CASSISGTGGTDTQYF
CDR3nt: TGTGCCAGTAGTATCTCCGGGACAGGAGGGACCGATACGCAGTATTTT

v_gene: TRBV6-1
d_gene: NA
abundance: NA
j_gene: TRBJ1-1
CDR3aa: CASRGNVNTEAFF
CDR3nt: TGTGCCAGCAGAGGCAATGTAAACACTGAAGCTTTCTTT

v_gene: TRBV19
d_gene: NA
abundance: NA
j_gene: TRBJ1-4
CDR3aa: CASSREPGAKLFF
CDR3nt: TGTGCCAGTAGTAGAGAGCCTGGGGCAAAACTGTTTTTT

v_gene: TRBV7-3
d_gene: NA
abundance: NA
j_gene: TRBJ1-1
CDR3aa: CASSPTQGTEAFF
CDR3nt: TGTGCCAGCAGCCCAACACAGGGAACTGAAGCTTTCTTT

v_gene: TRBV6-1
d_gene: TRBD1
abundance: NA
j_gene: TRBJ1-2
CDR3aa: CASSAYRDRGRFHYGYTF
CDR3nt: TGTGCCAGCAGTGCATACCGGGACAGGGGGCGCTTCCACTATGGCTACACCTTC

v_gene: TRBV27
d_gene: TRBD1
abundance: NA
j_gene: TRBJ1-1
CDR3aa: CASSYRGLDTEAFF
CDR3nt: TGTGCCAGCAGCTACAGGGGGCTTGACACTGAAGCTTTCTTT

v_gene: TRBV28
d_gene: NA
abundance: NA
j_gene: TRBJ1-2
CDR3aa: CASSLCIIRWVGQGEEMLGGYTF
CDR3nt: TGTGCCAGCAGTTTATGCATAATAAGGTGGGTCGGGCAGGGAGAGGAAATGTTGGGAGGCTACACCTTC

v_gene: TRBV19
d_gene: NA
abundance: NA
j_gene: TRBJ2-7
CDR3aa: CASSLSGTPGPHYEQYF
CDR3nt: TGTGCCAGTAGTCTCTCCGGGACACCGGGACCCCACTACGAGCAGTACTTC

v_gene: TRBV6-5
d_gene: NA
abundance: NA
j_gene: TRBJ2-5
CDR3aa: CASTGFGTQYF
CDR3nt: TGTGCCAGTACAGGGTTCGGTACCCAGTACTTC

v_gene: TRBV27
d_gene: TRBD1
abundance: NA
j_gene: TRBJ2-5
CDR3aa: CASGPQGAMGAYQETQYF
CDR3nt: TGTGCCAGCGGCCCCCAGGGGGCGATGGGTGCTTACCAAGAGACCCAGTACTTC

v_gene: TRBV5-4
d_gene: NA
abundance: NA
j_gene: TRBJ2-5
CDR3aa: CASSSQGEGETRYF
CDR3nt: TGTGCCAGCAGCTCCCAGGGTGAGGGGGAGACCCGGTACTTC

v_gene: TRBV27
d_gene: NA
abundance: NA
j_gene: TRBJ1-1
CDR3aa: CASSRRENTEAFF
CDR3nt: TGTGCCAGCAGCCGCCGCGAGAACACTGAAGCTTTCTTT

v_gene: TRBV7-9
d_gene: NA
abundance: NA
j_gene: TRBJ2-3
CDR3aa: CASSSMTDTQYF
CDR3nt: TGTGCCAGCAGCTCTATGACAGATACGCAGTATTTT

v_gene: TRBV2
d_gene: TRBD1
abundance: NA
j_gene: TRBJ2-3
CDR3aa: CASSAERGQPGDTQYF
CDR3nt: TGTGCCAGCAGTGCTGAGAGGGGGCAGCCGGGGGATACGCAGTATTTT

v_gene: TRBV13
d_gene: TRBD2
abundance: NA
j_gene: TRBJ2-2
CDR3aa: CASSPSPGLAGYTGELFF
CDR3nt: TGTGCCAGCAGCCCGTCCCCGGGACTAGCGGGATACACCGGGGAGCTGTTTTTT

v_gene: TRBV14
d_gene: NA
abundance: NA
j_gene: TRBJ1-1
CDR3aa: CASSQVWFVQEKNTEAFF
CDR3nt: TGTGCCAGCAGCCAAGTTTGGTTCGTACAGGAGAAAAACACTGAAGCTTTCTTT

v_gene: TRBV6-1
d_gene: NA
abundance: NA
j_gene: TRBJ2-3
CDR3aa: CASIRSEGGADTQYF
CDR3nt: TGTGCCAGCATCAGATCCGAGGGGGGGGCAGATACGCAGTATTTT

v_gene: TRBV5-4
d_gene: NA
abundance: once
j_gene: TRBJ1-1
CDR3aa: CASSSEEGPTGTEAFF
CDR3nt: TGTGCCAGCAGCTCCGAGGAGGGGCCTACGGGCACTGAAGCTTTCTTT

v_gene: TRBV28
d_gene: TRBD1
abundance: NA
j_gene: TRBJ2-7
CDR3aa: CASSFSDRETNEQYF
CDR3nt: TGTGCCAGCAGTTTCTCGGACAGGGAAACTAACGAGCAGTACTTC

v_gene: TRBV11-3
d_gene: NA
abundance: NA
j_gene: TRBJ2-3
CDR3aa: CASSHRSAGTDTQYF
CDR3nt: TGTGCCAGCAGCCATAGGTCGGCCGGCACAGATACGCAGTATTTT

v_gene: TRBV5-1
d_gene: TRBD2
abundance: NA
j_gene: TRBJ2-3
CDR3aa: CASSPLPAGGSDTQYF
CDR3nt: TGCGCCAGCAGCCCGCTGCCAGCGGGGGGCTCAGATACGCAGTATTTT

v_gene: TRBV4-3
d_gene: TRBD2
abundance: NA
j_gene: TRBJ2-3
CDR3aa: CASSLGLAGGLDTQYF
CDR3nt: TGCGCCAGCAGCCTGGGACTAGCGGGGGGGTTGGATACGCAGTATTTT

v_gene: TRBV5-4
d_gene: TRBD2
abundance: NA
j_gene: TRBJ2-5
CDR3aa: CASSLLAGLGETQYF
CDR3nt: TGTGCCAGCAGCTTACTAGCGGGCCTCGGGGAGACCCAGTACTTC

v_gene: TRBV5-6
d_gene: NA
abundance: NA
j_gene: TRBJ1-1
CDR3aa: CASSLERRNTEAFF
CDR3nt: TGTGCCAGCAGCTTGGAACGTCGCAACACTGAAGCTTTCTTT

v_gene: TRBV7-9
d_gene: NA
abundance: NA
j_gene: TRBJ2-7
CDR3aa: CASSSRGRESFNGYEQYF
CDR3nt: TGTGCCAGCAGCTCCAGGGGACGGGAGAGCTTTAATGGATACGAGCAGTACTTC

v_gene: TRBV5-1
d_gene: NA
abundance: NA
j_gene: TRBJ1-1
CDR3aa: CASSTGTVNTEAFF
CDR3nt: TGCGCCAGCAGCACGGGGACGGTGAACACTGAAGCTTTCTTT

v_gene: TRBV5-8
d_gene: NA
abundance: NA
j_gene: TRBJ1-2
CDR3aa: CASSLGPGTKGGYTF
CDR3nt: TGTGCCAGCAGCTTGGGGCCCGGGACAAAGGGTGGCTACACCTTC

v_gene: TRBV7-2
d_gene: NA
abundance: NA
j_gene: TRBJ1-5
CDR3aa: CASSSGAGQPQHF
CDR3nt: TGTGCCAGCAGCTCAGGGGCCGGACAGCCCCAGCATTTT

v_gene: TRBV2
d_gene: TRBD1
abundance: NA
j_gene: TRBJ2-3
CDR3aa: CASSLSGQGTDTQYF
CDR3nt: TGTGCCAGCAGTCTTTCGGGACAGGGCACAGATACGCAGTATTTT

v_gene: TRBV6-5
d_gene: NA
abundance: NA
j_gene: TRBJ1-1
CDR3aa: CASSYGGYEAFF
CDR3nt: TGTGCCAGCAGTTACGGTGGATATGAAGCTTTCTTT

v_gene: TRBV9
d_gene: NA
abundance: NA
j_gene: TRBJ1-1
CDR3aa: CASSLTGGWTEAFF
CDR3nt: TGTGCCAGCAGCCTCACCGGGGGGTGGACTGAAGCTTTCTTT

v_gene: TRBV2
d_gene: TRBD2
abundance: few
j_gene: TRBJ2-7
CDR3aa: CASSEWAGDGEQYF
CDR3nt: TGTGCCAGCAGCGAATGGGCGGGAGACGGTGAGCAGTACTTC

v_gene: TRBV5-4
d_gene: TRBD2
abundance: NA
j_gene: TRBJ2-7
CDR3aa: CASSLPSTSGSNEQYF
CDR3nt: TGTGCCAGCAGCCTACCCTCGACTAGCGGGAGCAACGAGCAGTACTTC

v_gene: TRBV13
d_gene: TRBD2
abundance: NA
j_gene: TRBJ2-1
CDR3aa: CASSLRGVNNEQFF
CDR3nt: TGTGCCAGCAGCTTACGGGGGGTCAACAATGAGCAGTTCTTC

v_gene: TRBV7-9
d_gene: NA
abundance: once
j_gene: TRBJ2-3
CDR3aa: CASSLEGRDTDTQYF
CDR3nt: TGTGCCAGCAGCTTAGAGGGCAGGGACACAGATACGCAGTATTTT